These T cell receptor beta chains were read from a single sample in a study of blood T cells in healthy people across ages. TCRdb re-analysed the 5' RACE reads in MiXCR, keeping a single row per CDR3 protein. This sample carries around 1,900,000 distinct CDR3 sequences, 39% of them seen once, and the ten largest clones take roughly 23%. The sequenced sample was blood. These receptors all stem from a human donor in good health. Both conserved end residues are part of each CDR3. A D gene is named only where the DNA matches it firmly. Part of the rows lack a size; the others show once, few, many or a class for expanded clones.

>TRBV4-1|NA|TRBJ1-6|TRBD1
TGCGCCAGCAGCGTACAGGGGGTTGATTCACCCCTCCACTTT
CASSVQGVDSPLHF
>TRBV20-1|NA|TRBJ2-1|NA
TGCAGTGGACTGATCAATGAGCAGTTCTTC
CSGLINEQFF
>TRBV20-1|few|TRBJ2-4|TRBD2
TGCAGTGCTAGAGACGGAGCGGGGGAAGCCAAAAACATTCAGTACTTC
CSARDGAGEAKNIQYF
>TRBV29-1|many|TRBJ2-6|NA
TGCAGCGTTGTTGGGGACACTGGGGCCAACGTCCTGACTTTC
CSVVGDTGANVLTF
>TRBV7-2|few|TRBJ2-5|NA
TGTGCCAGCAGCGCTAGCCTGGGGGTGGGCCAAGAGACCCAGTACTTC
CASSASLGVGQETQYF
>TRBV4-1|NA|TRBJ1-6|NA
TGCGCCAGCAGCCTCCTAAGGCGGGGGGGCGATCTTAATTCACCCCTCCACTTT
CASSLLRRGGDLNSPLHF
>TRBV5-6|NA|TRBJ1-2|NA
TGTGCCAGCAGCTCCTCACCGGACCAGTCCTATGGCTACACCTTC
CASSSSPDQSYGYTF
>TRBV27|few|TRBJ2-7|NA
TGTGCCAGCAAGGGTGCGGTGGGCGTCGCCCCCTACGAGCAGTACTTC
CASKGAVGVAPYEQYF
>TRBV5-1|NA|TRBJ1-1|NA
TGCGCCAGCAGCTTGGTAACGTACTCCATGAACACTGAAGCTTTCTTT
CASSLVTYSMNTEAFF
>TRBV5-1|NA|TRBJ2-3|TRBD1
TGCGCCAGCAGCTTGGCCGGAACAGGGGCAGATACGCAGTATTTT
CASSLAGTGADTQYF
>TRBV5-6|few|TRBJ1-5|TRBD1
TGTGCCAGCAGCATCTCCAACCGGGACAGATTCAATCAGCCCCAGCATTTT
CASSISNRDRFNQPQHF
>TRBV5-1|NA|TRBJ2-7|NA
TGCGCCAGCAGGAACGAGGGAGCGGGCGAGCAGTACTTC
CASRNEGAGEQYF
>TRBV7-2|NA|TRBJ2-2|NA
TGTGTCAGCAGCTTAACAGACCTACTGAACACCGGGGAGCTGTTTTTT
CVSSLTDLLNTGELFF
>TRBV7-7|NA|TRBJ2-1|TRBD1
TGTGCTAGCAGCCCAACAGGACAGGGTCCCAATGAGCAGTTCTTC
CASSPTGQGPNEQFF
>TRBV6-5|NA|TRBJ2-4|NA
TGTGCCAGCAGTTACTCAACCCGGCATACAGGGAGTCTCGTAGTGCAGTACTTC
CASSYSTRHTGSLVVQYF
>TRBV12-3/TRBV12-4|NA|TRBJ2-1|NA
TGTGCCAGCAGTTCTTTAGGGGGGTACAATGAGCAGTTCTTC
CASSSLGGYNEQFF
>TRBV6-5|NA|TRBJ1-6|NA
TGTGCCAGCAGTTACTCTCCCGGCTCCTATAATTCACCCCTCCACTTT
CASSYSPGSYNSPLHF
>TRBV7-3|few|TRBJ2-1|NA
TGTGCCAGCAGCTCGGGACATCCGGACTACAATGAGCAGTTCTTC
CASSSGHPDYNEQFF
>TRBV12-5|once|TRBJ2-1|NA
TGTGCTAGTAATCCCCCCGGGGGAGGTAATGAGCAGTTCTTC
CASNPPGGGNEQFF
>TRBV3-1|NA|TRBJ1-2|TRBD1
TGTGCCAGCAGCCAAGCTACCGGGACAGGTGCTAACTATGGCTACACCTTC
CASSQATGTGANYGYTF
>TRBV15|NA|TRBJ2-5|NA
TGTGCCACCAGCAGAGATAGGAATGCCGTCGTCCCCGGGGCAGAGACCCAGTACTTC
CATSRDRNAVVPGAETQYF
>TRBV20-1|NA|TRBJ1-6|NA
TGCAGTGCTAGCCGTAGACTCGGCTATAATTCACCCCTCCACTTT
CSASRRLGYNSPLHF
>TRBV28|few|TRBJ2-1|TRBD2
TGTGCCAGCAGCCCCCTAGGGTCTTGGACTAGCGGGGGGGCTTGGAATGAGCAGTTCTTC
CASSPLGSWTSGGAWNEQFF
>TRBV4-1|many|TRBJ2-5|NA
TGCGCCAGCAGCCAAGATGGGGTCGGGGTTTTGGAGACCCAGTACTTC
CASSQDGVGVLETQYF
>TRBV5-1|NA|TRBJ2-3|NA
TGTGCCAGCAGGGTTGACAGCACAGATACGCAGTATTTT
CASRVDSTDTQYF
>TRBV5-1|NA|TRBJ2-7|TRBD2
TGCGCCAGCAGCGGATTCCTAGCGGGGCTCTCCTACGAGCAGTACTTC
CASSGFLAGLSYEQYF
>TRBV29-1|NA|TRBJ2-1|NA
TGCAGCGTTGGCGGCCAGTCCCTAGGCGAGCAGTTCTTC
CSVGGQSLGEQFF
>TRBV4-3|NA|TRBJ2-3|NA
TGCGCCAGCAGCCAAGACCAGGGAGAGTCAGCAGATACGCAGTATTTT
CASSQDQGESADTQYF
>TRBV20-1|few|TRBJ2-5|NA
TGCAGTGCTTCCGAGGACAGCCAAGAGACCCAGTACTTC
CSASEDSQETQYF
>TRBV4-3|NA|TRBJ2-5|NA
TGCGCCAGCAGCCAAGAATTGCGCGGGGAGACCCAGTACTTC
CASSQELRGETQYF
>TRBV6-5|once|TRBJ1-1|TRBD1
TGTGCCAGCAGGGACAGGGGGCGAGACACTGAAGCTTTCTTT
CASRDRGRDTEAFF
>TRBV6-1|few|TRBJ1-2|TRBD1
TGTGCCAGCAGTGAACCCCCTCGGACAGGGAGGGACTATGGCTACACCTTC
CASSEPPRTGRDYGYTF
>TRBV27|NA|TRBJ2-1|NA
TGTGCCAGCAGTTCTAGGCGAGGAGGGGGGGACGGTGAGCAGTTCTTC
CASSSRRGGGDGEQFF
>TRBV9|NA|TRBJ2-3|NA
TGTGCCAGCAATTGGGGTTCAGATACGCAGTATTTT
CASNWGSDTQYF
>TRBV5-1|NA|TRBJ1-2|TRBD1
TGCGCCAGCAGCTTAACCGGGACAGGGTACTATGGCTACACCTTC
CASSLTGTGYYGYTF
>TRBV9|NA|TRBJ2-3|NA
TGTGCCAGCAGCAGACAGCTAGGCACAGATACGCAGTATTTT
CASSRQLGTDTQYF
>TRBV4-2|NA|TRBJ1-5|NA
TGTGCCAGCAGCCAAGTTCCTCCGGGCTATAGCAATCAGCCCCAGCATTTT
CASSQVPPGYSNQPQHF
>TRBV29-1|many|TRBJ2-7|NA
TGCAGCGTTGAAGATCCGACTGGTCGGGGGCGATTTGACGAGCAGTACTTC
CSVEDPTGRGRFDEQYF
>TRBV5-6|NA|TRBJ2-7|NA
TGTGCCAGCAGCACGAACCGTCCGGGGGCGATTTTCTACGAGCAGTACTTC
CASSTNRPGAIFYEQYF
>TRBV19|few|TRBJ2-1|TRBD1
TGTGCCAGTAGTATGGGGGACAGGGGGCTCGGTGAGCAGTTCTTC
CASSMGDRGLGEQFF
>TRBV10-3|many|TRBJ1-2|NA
TGTGCCATCAGCCCCCTTGGGGCCTATGGCTACACCTTC
CAISPLGAYGYTF
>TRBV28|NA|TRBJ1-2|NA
TGTGCCAGCACCCCAGTTGGGGCGGGGTATGGCTACACCTTC
CASTPVGAGYGYTF
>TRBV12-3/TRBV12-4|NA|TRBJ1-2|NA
TGTGCCAGCAGTTTTAGGGTGGGTGGCTACACCTTC
CASSFRVGGYTF
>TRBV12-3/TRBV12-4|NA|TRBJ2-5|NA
TGTGCCAGCAGGTCCGGGACGGGGGAAGAGACCCAGTACTTC
CASRSGTGEETQYF
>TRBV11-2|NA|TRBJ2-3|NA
TGTGCCAGCAGCTTAGCTGCGTACGGCACAGATACGCAGTATTTT
CASSLAAYGTDTQYF
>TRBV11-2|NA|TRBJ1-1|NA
TGTGCCAGCAGCTTAAAAGTGGGCGTGACTGAAGCTTTCTTT
CASSLKVGVTEAFF